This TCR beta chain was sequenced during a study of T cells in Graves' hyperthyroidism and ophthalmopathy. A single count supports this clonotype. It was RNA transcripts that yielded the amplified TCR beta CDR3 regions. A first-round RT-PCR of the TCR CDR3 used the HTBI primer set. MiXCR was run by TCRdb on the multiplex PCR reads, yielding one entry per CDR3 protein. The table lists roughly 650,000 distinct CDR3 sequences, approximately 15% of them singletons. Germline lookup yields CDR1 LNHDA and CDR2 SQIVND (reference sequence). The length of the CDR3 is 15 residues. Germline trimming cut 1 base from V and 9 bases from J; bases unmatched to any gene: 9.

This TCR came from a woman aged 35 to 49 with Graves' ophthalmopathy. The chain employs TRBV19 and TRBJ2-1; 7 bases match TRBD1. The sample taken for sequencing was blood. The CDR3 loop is CASSIGQGPQGEQFF. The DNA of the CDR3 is TGTGCCAGTAGTATAGGACAGGGACCTCAGGGTGAGCAGTTCTTC.